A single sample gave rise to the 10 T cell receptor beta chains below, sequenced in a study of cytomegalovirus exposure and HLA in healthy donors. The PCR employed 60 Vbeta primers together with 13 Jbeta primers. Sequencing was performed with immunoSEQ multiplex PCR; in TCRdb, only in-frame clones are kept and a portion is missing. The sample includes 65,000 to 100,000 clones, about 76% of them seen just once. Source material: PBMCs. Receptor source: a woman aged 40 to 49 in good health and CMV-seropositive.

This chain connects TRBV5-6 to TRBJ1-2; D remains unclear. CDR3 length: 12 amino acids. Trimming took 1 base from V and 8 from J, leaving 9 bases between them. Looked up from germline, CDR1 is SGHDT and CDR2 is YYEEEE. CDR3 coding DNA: TGTGCCAGCAGCTTGAAGAGCTGGGGCTACACCTTC. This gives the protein CASSLKSWGYTF.

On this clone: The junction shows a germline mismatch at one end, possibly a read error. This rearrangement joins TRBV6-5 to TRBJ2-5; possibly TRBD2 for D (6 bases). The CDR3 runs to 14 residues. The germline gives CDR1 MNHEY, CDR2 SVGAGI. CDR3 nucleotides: TGTGCCAGCAGCTACTTGGGGACTCAAGAGACCCAGTACTTC. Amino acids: CASSYLGTQETQYF.

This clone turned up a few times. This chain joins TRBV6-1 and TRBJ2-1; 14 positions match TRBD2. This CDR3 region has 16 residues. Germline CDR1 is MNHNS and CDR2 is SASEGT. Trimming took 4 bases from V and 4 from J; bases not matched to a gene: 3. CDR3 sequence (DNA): TGTGCCAGCAGTGCCCGACTAGCGGGAGGGTACAATGAGCAGTTCTTC. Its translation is CASSARLAGGYNEQFF.

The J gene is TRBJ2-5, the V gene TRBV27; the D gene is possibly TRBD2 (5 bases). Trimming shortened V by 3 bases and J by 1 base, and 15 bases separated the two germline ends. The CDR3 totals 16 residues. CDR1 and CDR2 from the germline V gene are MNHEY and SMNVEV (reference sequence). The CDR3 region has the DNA TGTGCCAGCAGTTTCTCCCGGGGTATCCTCCAAGAGACCCAGTACTTC. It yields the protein CASSFSRGILQETQYF.

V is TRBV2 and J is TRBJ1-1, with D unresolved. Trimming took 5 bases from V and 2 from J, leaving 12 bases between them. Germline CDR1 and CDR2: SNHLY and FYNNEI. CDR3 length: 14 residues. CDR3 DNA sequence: TGTGCCAGCAGTAAACAACGAAGTAACACTGAAGCTTTCTTT. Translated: CASSKQRSNTEAFF.

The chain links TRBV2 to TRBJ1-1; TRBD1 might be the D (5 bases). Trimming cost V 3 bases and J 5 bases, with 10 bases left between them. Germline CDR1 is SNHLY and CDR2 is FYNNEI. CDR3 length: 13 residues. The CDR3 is CASSDSRATEAFF. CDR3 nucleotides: TGTGCCAGCAGTGACTCCAGGGCAACTGAAGCTTTCTTT.

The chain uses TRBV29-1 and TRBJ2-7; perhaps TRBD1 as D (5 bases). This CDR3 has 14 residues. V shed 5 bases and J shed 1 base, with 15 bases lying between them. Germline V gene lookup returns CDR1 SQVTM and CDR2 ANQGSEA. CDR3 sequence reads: CSVLVIGASYEQYF. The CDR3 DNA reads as TGCAGCGTTTTGGTAATAGGGGCGTCCTACGAGCAGTACTTC.

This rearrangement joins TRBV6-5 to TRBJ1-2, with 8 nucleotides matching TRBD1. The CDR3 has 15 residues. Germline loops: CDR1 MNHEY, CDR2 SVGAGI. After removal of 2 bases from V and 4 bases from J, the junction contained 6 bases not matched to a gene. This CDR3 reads CASSYRQGATYGYTF. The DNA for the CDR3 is TGTGCCAGCAGTTACAGGCAGGGGGCGACCTATGGCTACACCTTC.

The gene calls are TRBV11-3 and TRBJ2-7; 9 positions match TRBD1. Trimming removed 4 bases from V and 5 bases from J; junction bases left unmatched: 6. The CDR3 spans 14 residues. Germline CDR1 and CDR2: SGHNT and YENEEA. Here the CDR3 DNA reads TGTGCCAGCAGCTGGAGGGGACAGGGCCACGAGCAGTACTTC. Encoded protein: CASSWRGQGHEQYF.

The CDR3: CASSHPGGHEQFF. The CDR3 DNA sequence: TGTGCCAGCTCCCACCCGGGGGGGCATGAGCAGTTCTTC. V gene TRBV18 combines with J gene TRBJ2-1; the match to TRBD2 covers 8 bases. V lost 6 bases to trimming and J lost 8 bases; unmatched junction nucleotides: 6. The CDR3 sequence is 13 residues long. Germline values: CDR1 KGHSH, CDR2 LQKENI.